This TCR beta chain was identified during a study of CD8+ T cells in alopecia areata. Turning to the study itself: Dosing spanned 6 to 18 months on tofacitinib, then 6 months off drug. General study results and limits: Compared with normal scalp, lesional scalp had higher clonality and more expanded CD8+ clones. Clarity of TCR sharing across patients fell short of that in mice, possibly HLA-related. Any link of baseline CD8+ expansion to response, resting on one nonresponder, remains uncertain.

About this clone: The antigen remains unidentified. This sample includes further DNA sequences coding for the same CDR3.

Investigators isolated RNA and reverse transcribed it into cDNA to act as the sequencing template. The repertoire was sequenced with immunoSEQ multiplex PCR; TCRdb's copy has only in-frame clones and lacks some. Of approximately 170,000 clones in the sample, around three fifths were seen once. Trimming cost V 0 bases and J 2 bases, with 10 bases left between them. This CDR3 has 15 amino acids. Germline V gene lookup returns CDR1 SGHDT and CDR2 YYEEEE. The treatment was: oral pan-JAK inhibitor, 5-10 mg twice daily. This chain joins TRBV5-6 and TRBJ2-3; tentatively, D is TRBD1 (5 bases). The source was CD4+ T cells sorted from blood, collected at week 24, from a patient treated with tofacitinib. The TCR originated in a human donor with alopecia areata. CDR3 in DNA: TGTGCCAGCAGCTTGGGCCAGGGTTTCACAGATACGCAGTATTTT. Translation gives CASSLGQGFTDTQYF.